This T cell receptor beta chain was sequenced during a study of T cell repertoires in cytomegalovirus infection (dated by TCRdb to about 2019). Background on the whole study: Because public TCR beta signatures pointed to carriage of CMV infection together with the matching HLA type, the HLA type of each donor mattered for the analysis. Results and caveats for the whole study, not just this receptor: In the ex vivo response, HLA-C-restricted CMV-specific TCR beta clonotypes were dominant, and in two of eight donors the single most frequent clonotype came from this HLA-C-restricted group. Cumulative frequency of public TCR beta family members discriminated carriers of CMV infection plus the relevant HLA type in this cohort and an independent roughly 340-donor cohort.

This clonotype was observed a few times. What antigen it recognizes has not been identified. Per-base quality was not reported, and no clone a single base away is much larger than it. The instrument was an Illumina HiSeq 1500. TCRdb itself trimmed the public reads at Q25 with fastp, ran MiXCR and retained productive beta chains. Identical CDR3 protein sequences are pooled into one entry, listed with their most common genes and DNA. This sample lists over 100,000 distinct CDR3 sequences; around 10% were detected once. About 32% of the sample lies in the top ten. CDR1 and CDR2, looked up from the germline V gene (reference sequence), are DFQATT and SNEGSKA. From V the trimming removes 2 bases and from J it removes 1 base, while the gene matches leave 8 bases of the junction unaccounted for. From its cysteine to its phenylalanine, the CDR3 spans 18 amino acids. Just the 54-base CDR3 DNA is kept, in frame starting at base 1.

Source material: PBMCs, sequenced either directly or after in vitro stimulation (not recorded which). This TCR was sampled from a human donor in good health (CMV status not recorded). Some clones in this sample may be carry-over from other donors' samples. The chain employs TRBV20-1 and TRBJ2-3, with 14 bases aligning to TRBD2. The base sequence is TGCAGTGCTAGACCGACTAGCGGGAGGGTTCTTGGCACAGATACGCAGTATTTT. Translated, this is CSARPTSGRVLGTDTQYF.